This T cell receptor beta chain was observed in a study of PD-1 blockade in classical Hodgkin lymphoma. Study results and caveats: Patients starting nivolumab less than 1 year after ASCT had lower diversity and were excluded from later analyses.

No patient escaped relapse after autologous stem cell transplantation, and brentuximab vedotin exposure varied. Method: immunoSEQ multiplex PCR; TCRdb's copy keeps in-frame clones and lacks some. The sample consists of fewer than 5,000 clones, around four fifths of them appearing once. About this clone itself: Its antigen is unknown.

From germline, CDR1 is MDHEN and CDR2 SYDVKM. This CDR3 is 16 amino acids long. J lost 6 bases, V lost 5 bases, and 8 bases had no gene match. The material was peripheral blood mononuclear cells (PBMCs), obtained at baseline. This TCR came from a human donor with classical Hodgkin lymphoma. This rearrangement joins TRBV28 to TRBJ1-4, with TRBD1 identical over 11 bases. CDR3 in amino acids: CASSPGTGGRYEKLFF. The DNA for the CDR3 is TGTGCCAGCAGTCCCGGGACAGGGGGGAGGTATGAAAAACTGTTTTTT.